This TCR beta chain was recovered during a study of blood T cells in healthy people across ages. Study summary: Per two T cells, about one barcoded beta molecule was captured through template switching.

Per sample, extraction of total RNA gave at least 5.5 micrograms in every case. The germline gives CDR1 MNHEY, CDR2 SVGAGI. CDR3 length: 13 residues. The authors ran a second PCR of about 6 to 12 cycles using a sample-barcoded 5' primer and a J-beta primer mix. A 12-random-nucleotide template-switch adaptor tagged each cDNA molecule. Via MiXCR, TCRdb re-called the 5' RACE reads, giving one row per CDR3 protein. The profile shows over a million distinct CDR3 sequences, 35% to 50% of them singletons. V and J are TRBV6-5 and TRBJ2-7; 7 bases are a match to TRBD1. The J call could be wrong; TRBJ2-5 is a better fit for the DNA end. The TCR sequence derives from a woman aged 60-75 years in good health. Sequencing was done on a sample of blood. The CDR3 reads CASRTGTEETQYF. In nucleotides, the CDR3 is TGTGCCAGCAGGACCGGGACAGAGGAGACCCAGTACTTC.